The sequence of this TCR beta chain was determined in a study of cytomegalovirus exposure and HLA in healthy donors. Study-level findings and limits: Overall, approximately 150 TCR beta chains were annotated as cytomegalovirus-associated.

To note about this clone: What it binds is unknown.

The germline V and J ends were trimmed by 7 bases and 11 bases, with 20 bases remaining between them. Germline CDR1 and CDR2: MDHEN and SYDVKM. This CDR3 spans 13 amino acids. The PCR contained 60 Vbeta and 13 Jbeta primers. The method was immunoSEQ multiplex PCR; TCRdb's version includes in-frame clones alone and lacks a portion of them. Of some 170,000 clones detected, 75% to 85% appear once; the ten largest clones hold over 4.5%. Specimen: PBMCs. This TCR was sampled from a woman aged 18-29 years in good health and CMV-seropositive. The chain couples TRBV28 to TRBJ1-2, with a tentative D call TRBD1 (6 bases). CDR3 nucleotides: TGTGCCAGCACAGAGATGAGGACAGAGAGGTACACCTTC. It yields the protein CASTEMRTERYTF.